The T cell receptor (beta chain) described here comes from a study of regulatory T cells in long-lasting Graves disease. Study results and limitations: Possibly, too few samples lowered accuracy. Preferential use of TRBV28, TRBJ1-2 and TRBJ2-5 was seen in persistent disease. Persistent patients shared 2,500 to 3,000 public clonotypes among themselves. Newly diagnosed patients shared fewer, at roughly 970.

Libraries of TCR beta came from iRepertoire HTBI primers plus Arm-PCR of CDR3 regions. TCRdb processed the multiplex PCR reads anew with MiXCR; each CDR3 protein has one entry. The data hold over 250,000 distinct CDR3 sequences, with 20% to 25% observed a single time. The CDR3 runs 15 residues. Germline values: CDR1 MNHEY, CDR2 SMNVEV (reference sequence). V was cut by 5 bases and J by 4 bases, with 17 bases left in between. Regarding time point: persistent/refractory GD, antithyroid drugs over 5 years with positive TRAb. Extracted RNA from PBMCs served as the source of the TCR library. Patients were enrolled at an endocrinology department in Xi'an, China. The table lists this clonotype with many counts. Its antigen is not known.

The chain recombines TRBV27 with TRBJ1-2, with unresolved D. The sequence was collected from a female donor with Graves disease. Source: peripheral blood mononuclear cells (PBMCs), taken when the disease was refractory, from a patient treated with antithyroid drugs. CDR3 protein: CASSVPEPKRYGYTF. The CDR3 nucleotides are TGTGCCAGCAGTGTACCGGAGCCTAAGCGCTATGGCTACACCTTC.